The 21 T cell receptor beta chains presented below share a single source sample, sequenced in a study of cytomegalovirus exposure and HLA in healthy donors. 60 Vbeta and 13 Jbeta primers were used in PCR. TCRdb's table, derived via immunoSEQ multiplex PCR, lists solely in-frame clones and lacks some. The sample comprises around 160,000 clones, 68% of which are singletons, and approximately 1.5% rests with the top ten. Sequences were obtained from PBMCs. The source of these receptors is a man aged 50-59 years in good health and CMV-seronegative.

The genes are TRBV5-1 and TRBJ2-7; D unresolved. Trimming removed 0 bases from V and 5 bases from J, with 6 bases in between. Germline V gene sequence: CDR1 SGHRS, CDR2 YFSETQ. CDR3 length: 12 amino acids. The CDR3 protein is CASSLGLNEQYF. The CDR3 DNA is TGCGCCAGCAGCTTGGGGCTGAACGAGCAGTACTTC.

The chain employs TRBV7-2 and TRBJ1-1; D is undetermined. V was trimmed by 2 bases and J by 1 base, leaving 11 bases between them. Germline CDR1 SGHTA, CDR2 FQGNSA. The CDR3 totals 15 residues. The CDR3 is CASSLPLGGNTEAFF. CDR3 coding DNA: TGTGCCAGCAGCTTACCTCTCGGCGGGAACACTGAAGCTTTCTTT.

As DNA, the CDR3 is TGCGCCAGCAGCTTGTGGTCAGGGGCGGGTGGCTACACCTTC. Its translation: CASSLWSGAGGYTF. This chain uses TRBV5-1 with TRBJ1-2; tentative D call: TRBD1 (6 bases). Trimming removed 1 base at V and 7 bases at J, with 14 bases between. The CDR3 loop spans 14 amino acids. CDR1 is SGHRS and CDR2 is YFSETQ in the germline V gene.

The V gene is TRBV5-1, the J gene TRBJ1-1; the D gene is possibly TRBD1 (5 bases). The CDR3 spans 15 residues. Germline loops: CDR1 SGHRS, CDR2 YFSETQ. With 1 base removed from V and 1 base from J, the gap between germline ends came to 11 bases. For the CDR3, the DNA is TGCGCCAGCAGCTTGCTGGACACCTCGAACACTGAAGCTTTCTTT. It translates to CASSLLDTSNTEAFF.

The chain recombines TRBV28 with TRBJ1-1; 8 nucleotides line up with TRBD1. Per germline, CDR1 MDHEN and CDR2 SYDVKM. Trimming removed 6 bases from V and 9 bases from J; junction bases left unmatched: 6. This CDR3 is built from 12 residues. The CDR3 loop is CASSSGTGKAFF. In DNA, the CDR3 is TGTGCCAGCAGCTCCGGGACAGGAAAAGCTTTCTTT.

CDR3 in amino acids: CASAPDRISNEKLFF. In DNA, the CDR3 is TGTGCCAGCGCCCCCGACAGGATCTCCAATGAAAAACTGTTTTTT. The chain couples TRBV2 to TRBJ1-4; D may be TRBD1 (6 bases). V was shortened by 8 bases and J by 5 bases, with 18 bases between the two germline ends. CDR3 length: 15 amino acids. In germline, CDR1 is SNHLY, CDR2 FYNNEI.

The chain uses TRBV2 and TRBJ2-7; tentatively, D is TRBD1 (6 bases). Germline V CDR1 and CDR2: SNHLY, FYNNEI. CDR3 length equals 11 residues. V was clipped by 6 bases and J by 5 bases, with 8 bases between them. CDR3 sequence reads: CASRQGHEQYF. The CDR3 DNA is TGTGCCAGCAGACAGGGTCACGAGCAGTACTTC.

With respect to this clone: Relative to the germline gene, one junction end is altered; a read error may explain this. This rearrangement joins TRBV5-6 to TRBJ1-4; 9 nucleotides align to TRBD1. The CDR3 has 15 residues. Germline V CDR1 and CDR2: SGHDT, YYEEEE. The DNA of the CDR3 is TGTGCCAGCAGCTTGGGCGCCTTAAGGGACAGGGCAGCACTTTTT. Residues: CASSLGALRDRAALF.

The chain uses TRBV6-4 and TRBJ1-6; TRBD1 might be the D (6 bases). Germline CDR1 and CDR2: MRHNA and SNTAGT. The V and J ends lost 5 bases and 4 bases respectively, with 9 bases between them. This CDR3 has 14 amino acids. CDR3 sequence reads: CASSRTDYNSPLHF. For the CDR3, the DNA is TGTGCCAGCAGTCGGACAGATTATAATTCACCCCTCCACTTT.

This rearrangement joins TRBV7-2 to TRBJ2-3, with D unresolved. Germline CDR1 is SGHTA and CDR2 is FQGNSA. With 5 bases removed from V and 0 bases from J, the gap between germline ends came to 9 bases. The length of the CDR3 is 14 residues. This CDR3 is CASSPPTSTDTQYF. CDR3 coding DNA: TGTGCCAGCAGCCCCCCGACTAGCACAGATACGCAGTATTTT.

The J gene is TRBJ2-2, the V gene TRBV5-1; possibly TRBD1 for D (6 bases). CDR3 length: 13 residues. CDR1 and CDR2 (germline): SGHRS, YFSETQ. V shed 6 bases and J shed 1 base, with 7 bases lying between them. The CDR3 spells CASTTGNTGELFF. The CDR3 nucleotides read TGCGCCAGCACGACAGGGAACACCGGGGAGCTGTTTTTT.

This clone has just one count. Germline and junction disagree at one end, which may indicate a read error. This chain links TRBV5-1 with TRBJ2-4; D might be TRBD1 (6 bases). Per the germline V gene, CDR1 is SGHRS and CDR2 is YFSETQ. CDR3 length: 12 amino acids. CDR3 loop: CASSFPGDIQHF. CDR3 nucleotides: TGCGCCAGCAGCTTCCCAGGGGACATTCAGCACTTC.

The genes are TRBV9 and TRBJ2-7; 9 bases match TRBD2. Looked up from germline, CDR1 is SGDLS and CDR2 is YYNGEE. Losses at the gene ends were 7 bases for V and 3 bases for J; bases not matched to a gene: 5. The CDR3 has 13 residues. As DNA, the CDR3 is TGTGCCAGCGGCCCAGCGGGGGGCTACGAGCAGTACTTC. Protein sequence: CASGPAGGYEQYF.

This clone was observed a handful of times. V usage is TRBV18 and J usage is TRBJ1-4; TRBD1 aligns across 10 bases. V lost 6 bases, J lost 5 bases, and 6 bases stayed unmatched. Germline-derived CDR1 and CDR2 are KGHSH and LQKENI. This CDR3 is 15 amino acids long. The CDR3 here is CASSFLDRGNEKLFF. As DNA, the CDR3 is TGTGCCAGCTCTTTTTTGGACAGGGGGAATGAAAAACTGTTTTTT.

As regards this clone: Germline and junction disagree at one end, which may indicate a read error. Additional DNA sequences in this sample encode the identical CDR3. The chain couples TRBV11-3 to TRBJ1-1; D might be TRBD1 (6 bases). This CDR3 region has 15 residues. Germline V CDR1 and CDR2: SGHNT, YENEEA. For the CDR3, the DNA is TGCGCCAGCAGCCCCAGAGGGGGGGACGACACTGAAGCTTTCTTT. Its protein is CASSPRGGDDTEAFF.

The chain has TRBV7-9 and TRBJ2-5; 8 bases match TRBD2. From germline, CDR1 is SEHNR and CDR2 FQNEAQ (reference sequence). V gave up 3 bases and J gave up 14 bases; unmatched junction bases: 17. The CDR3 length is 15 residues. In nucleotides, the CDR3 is TGTGCCAGCAGCTTGGGAAGCCGACCGGGGGGGATTCCTTACTTC. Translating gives CASSLGSRPGGIPYF.

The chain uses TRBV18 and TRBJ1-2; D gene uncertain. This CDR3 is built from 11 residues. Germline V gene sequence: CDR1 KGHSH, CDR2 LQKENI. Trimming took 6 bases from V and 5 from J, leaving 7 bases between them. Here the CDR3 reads CASSQTYGYTF. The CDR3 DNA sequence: TGTGCCAGCTCGCAGACTTATGGCTACACCTTC. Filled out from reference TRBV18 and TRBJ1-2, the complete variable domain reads NAGVMQNPRHLVRRRGQEARLRCSPMKGHSHVYWYRQLPEEGLKFMVYLQKENIIDESGMPKERFSAEFPKEGPSILRIQQVVRGDSAAYFCASSQTYGYTFGSGTRLTVV.

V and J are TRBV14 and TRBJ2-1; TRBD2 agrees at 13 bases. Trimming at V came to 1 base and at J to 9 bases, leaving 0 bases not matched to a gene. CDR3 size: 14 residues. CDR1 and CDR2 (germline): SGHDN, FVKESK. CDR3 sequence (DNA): TGTGCCAGCAGCCAAGGACTAGCGGGGGGTGAGCAGTTCTTC. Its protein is CASSQGLAGGEQFF.

The CDR3 sequence: CASSRDSSYQPQHF. The CDR3 DNA reads as TGTGCCAGCAGCAGGGACAGTTCGTATCAGCCCCAGCATTTT. This chain joins TRBV6-5 and TRBJ1-5; 7 nucleotides agree with TRBD1. The CDR3 is 14 amino acids. The V segment lost 6 bases and the J segment 5 bases; nucleotides outside the gene matches: 7. Looked up from germline, CDR1 is MNHEY and CDR2 is SVGAGI.

This chain's CDR3 is CASSQAPGQGYYEQYF. The DNA for the CDR3 is TGTGCCAGCAGCCAGGCACCGGGACAGGGGTACTACGAGCAGTACTTC. The chain carries TRBV4-2 and TRBJ2-7; 10 bases align to TRBD1. The CDR3 is 16 amino acids. The V segment lost 3 bases and the J segment 3 bases; nucleotides outside the gene matches: 8. The V gene's germline CDR1 is LGHNA and CDR2 YNFKEQ.

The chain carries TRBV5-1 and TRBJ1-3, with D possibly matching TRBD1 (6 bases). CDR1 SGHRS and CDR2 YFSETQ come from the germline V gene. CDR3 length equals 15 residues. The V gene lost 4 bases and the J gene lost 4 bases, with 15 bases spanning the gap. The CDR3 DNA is TGCGCCAGCAGCCCTGGGGACACGGGGGGAAACACCATATATTTT. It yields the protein CASSPGDTGGNTIYF.